The clone carrying this TCR beta chain was observed a handful of times. This specimen comes from a study of OX40 agonist ivuxolimab in advanced cancers. Repertoires were generated with immunoSEQ multiplex PCR, while TCRdb's copy carries only in-frame clones and drops some. The table has around 41,000 clones, 85% seen once; the top ten hold roughly 2.7%. Germline assignment: CDR1 MDHEN and CDR2 SYDVKM. CDR3 length: 14 amino acids. Trimming stripped 5 bases from V and 4 bases from J, with 14 bases between. The TCR sequence derives from an adult with an advanced solid tumor such as melanoma, head and neck, liver or kidney cancer. V is TRBV28 and J is TRBJ1-2, with D uncertain. The input for sequencing was CD4+ or CD8+ T cells sorted from blood, taken in a trial of the OX40 agonist ivuxolimab. CDR3 nucleotides: TGTGCCAGCAGTGAAGGACGGAGATTCTATGGCTACACCTTC. Translating it yields CASSEGRRFYGYTF.